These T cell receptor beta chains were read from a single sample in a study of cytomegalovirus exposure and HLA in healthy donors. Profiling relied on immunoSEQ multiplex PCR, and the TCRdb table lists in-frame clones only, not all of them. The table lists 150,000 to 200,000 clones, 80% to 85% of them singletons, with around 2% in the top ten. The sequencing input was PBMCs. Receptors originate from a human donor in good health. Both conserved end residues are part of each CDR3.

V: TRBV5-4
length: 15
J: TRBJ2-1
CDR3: CAIRPGTGIYNEQFF

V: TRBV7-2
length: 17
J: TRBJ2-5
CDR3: CASSLWTSGGGMETQYF

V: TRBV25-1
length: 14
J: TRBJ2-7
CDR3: CASSLISWGLGQYF

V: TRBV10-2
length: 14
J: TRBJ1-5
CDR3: CASSPQLSNQPQHF

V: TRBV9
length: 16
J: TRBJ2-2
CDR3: CASSLGGTGSTGELFF

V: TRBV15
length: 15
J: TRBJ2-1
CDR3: CATSRGLAGASEQFF

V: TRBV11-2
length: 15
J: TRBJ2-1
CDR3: CASSFIGGALNEQFF

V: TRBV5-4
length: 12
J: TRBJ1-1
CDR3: CASSLLGTEAFF

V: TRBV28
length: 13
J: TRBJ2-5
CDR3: CASRTGDQETQYF

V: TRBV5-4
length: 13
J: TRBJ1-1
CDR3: CASSGLMNTEAFF

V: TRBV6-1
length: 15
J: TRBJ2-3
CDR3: CASSEAPVSTDTQYF

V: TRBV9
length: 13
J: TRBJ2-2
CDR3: CASSPPRTGELFF

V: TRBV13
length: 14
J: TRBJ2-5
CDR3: CASSPRRRQETQYF

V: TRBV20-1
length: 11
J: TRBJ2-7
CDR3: CSAAQGYEQYF

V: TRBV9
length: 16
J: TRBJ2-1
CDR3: CASSVAATLDYNEQFF

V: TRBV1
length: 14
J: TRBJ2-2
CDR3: CTSSQDADTGELFF

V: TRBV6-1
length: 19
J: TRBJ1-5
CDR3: CASSEAGRGGSMGSQPQHF

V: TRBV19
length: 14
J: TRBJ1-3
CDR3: CASTPMSSGNTIYF

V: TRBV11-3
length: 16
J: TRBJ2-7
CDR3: CASSSRKRGTPGEQYF

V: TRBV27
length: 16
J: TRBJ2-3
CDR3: CASSFRLAGDTDTQYF

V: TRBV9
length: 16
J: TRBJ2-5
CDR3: CASSVKARGGRETQYF

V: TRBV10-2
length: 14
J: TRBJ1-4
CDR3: CASSGSGAREKLFF

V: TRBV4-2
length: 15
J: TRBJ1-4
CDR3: CASSQDRGGGEKLFF

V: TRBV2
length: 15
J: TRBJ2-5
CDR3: CASSGGPRGGETQYF

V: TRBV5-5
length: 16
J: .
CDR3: CASSSASGGASYEQYF

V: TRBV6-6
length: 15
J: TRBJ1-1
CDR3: CASSYSRGLNTEAFF

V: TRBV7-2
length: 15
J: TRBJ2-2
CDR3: CASSFPRGNTGELFF

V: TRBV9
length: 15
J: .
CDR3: CASSVDPSGGLEQYF

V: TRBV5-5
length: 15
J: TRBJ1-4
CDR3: CASSLRGGSNEKLFF

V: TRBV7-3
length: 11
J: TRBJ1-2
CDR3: CASSSPPGYTF

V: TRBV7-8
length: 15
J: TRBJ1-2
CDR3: CASSLDRVTGRGYTF

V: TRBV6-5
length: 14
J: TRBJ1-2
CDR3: CASSRTVAGYGYTF

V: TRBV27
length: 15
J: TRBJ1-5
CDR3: CASSPGQYSNQPQHF

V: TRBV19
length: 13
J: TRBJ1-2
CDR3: CASSRGQDYGYTF

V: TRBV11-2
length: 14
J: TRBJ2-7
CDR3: CASSSARDSYEQYF

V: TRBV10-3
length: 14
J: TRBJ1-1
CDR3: CAISKDRDGTEAFF

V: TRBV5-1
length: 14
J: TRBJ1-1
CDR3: CASSLGQFNTEAFF

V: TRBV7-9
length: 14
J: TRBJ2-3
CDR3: CASSRTDFTDTQYF

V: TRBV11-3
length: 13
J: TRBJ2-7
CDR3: CASSLTTGSEQYF

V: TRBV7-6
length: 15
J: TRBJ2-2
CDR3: CASSLGGRGTGELFF

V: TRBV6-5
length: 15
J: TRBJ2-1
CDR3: CASRLSGGAGNEQFF

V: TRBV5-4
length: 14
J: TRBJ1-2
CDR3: CASSPNPSAYGYTF

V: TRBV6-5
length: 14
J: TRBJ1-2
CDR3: CASSYYREGYGYTF